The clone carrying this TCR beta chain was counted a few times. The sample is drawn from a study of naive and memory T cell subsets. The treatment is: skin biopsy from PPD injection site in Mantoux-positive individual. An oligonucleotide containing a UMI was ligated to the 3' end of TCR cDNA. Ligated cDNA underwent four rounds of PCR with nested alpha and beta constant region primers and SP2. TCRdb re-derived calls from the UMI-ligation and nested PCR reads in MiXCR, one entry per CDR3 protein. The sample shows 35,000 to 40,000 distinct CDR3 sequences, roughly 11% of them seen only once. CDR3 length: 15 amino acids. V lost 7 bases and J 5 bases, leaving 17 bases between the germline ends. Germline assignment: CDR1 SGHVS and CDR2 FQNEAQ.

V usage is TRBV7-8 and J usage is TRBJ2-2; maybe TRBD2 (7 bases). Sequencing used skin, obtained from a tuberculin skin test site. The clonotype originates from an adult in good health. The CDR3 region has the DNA TGTGCCAGCATCCCGAGGGGGAGGGAGACCGGGGAGCTGTTTTTT. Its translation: CASIPRGRETGELFF.